This T cell receptor beta chain was identified in a study of molecular identifiers for immune sequencing clone quantification. Study-level points and caveats: Detection of one spiked Jurkat cell's TCR RNA reportedly worked in 1 million or so naive cells.

TCRdb ran MiXCR on the PCR reads and lists one entry per CDR3 protein. The repertoire has approximately 590,000 distinct CDR3 sequences, 25% of them found once; the top ten carry around 0.78%. With 4 bases clipped from V and 0 bases from J, the junction kept 9 bases outside the gene matches. CDR1 SGHDT and CDR2 YYEEEE come from the germline V gene. The CDR3 is 16 residues long. The sample holds a few counts of this clonotype. Its target is not known. As CD8+CD4-CCR7+CD45RA+ cells, naive CD8 T cells were sorted. This chain uses TRBV5-6 with TRBJ1-1; 7 nucleotides align to TRBD1. This TCR was recovered from a human donor in good health. Some libraries in this study had Jurkat cell RNA spiked in. Sequenced sample: naive CD8+ T cells from blood, with Jurkat cell RNA spiked in. Stated subset: FACS-sorted CD8+CD4-CCR7+CD45RA+ naive T cells. CDR3 nucleotide sequence: TGTGCCAGCAGCAGACAGGGTGATTTGATGAACACTGAAGCTTTCTTT. Protein sequence: CASSRQGDLMNTEAFF.